This TCR beta chain is drawn from a study of Graves' ophthalmopathy and Graves' hyperthyroidism. This CDR3 is 14 amino acids long. Per germline, CDR1 SGHVT and CDR2 SQSDAQ. With V trimmed by 6 bases and J by 6 bases, 6 bases remained unmatched. Patients were excluded if they had other autoimmune diseases or uncontrolled infections, and likewise if pregnancy or lactation applied. RNA transcripts served as template for amplifying TCR beta CDR3 sequences. The workflow started with a first-round RT-PCR run with HTBI primers and then moved on to a second-round multiplex PCR. TCRdb ran MiXCR on the multiplex PCR reads and lists one entry per CDR3 protein. Of around 170,000 distinct CDR3 sequences listed, 30% to 45% are singletons. Whole-study results and caveats: Blood also carried most expanded thyroid clonotypes exceeding 0.001 frequency.

Of note for this clonotype: Its antigen is not known.

The source is a woman between 35 and 50 years old with Graves' ophthalmopathy. The chain links TRBV7-4 to TRBJ1-1; TRBD1 agrees at 11 bases. The specimen sequenced was peripheral blood. Here the CDR3 DNA reads TGTGCCAGCAGGAGGGACAGGGGGAGAGCTGAAGCTTTCTTT. Its protein product is CASRRDRGRAEAFF.